This T cell receptor (beta chain) was retrieved from a study of human T cells and chemical hapten exposure. Looking at the study overall: For sensitization, 2% DPC was applied to a 2 cm by 2 cm patch of upper inner arm skin. Mainly, slight library volume differences in the pool made TCR yields vary.

Unique molecular identifiers were linked by the library to individual cDNA molecules. MiXCR, run by TCRdb on the RACE reads, gives a single entry per CDR3 protein. The sample lists tens of thousands of distinct CDR3 sequences, around 9.5% occurring once. This clonotype was seen many times. The antigen is undetermined. Regarding time point: patch test 1, 2 weeks after DPC sensitization. Treatment reported: therapeutic diphenylcyclopropenone sensitization with weekly scalp DPC. Study-level findings and limits: While controls formed fewer of them, expanded TCRs formed significantly more large CDR3 similarity clusters.

The receptor was isolated from a woman aged 40 to 49 with alopecia areata. Some clones in this sample may be carry-over from other donors' samples. The sample was whole blood, taken in connection with sensitization to the hapten diphenylcyclopropenone (DPC).

The CDR3 spells CASSGLDTSGSYEQYF. CDR3 coding DNA: TGTGCCAGCAGTGGTTTAGACACTAGCGGCTCCTACGAGCAGTACTTC. This sequence joins TRBV25-1 and TRBJ2-7, with 8 bases matching TRBD2. Germline CDR1 MGHDK, CDR2 SYGVNS. The ends lost 4 bases at V and 0 bases at J; junction bases unmatched: 8. This CDR3 is built from 16 residues.